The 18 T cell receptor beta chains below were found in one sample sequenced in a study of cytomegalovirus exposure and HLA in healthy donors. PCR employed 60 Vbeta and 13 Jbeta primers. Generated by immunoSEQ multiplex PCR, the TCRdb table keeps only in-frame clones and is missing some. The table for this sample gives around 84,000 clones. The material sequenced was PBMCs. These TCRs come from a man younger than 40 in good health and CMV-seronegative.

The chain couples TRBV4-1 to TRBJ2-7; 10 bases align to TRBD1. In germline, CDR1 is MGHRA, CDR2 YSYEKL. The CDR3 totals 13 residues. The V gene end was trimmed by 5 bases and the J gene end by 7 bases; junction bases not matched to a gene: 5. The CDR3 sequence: CASSVGQGVEQYF. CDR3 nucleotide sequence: TGCGCCAGCAGCGTAGGACAGGGGGTAGAGCAGTACTTC.

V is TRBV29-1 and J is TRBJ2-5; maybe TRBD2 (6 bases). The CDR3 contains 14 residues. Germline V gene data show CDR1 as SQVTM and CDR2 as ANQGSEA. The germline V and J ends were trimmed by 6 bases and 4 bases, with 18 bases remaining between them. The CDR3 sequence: CSVDSRMGGETQYF. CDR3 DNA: TGCAGCGTAGACTCTAGAATGGGGGGAGAGACCCAGTACTTC.

CDR3 nucleotide sequence: TGTGCCAGTAGTACTACCCCTGGGACCCAGTACTTC. Translated, it gives CASSTTPGTQYF. This rearrangement joins TRBV19 to TRBJ2-5; D unclear. In germline, CDR1 is LNHDA, CDR2 SQIVND (reference sequence). This CDR3 is built from 12 residues. V dropped 4 bases and J dropped 7 bases, with 10 bases sitting between them.

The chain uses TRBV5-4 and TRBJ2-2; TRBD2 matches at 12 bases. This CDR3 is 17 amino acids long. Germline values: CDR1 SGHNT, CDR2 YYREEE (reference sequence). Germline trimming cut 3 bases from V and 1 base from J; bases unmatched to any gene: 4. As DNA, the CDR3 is TGTGCCAGCAGCTCGACTAGCGGGGGTGTGAACACCGGGGAGCTGTTTTTT. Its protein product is CASSSTSGGVNTGELFF.

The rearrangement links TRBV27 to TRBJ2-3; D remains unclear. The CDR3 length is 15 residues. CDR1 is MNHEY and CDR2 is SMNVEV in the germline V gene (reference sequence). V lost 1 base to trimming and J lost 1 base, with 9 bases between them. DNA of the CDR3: TGTGCCAGCAGTTTATGGGTAGGAGGCACAGATACGCAGTATTTT. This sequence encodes CASSLWVGGTDTQYF.

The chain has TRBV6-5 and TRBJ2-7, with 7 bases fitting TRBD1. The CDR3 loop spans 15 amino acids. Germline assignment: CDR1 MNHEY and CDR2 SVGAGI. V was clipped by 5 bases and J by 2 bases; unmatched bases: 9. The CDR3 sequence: CASSPGTASAYEQYF. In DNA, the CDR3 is TGTGCCAGCAGTCCCGGGACAGCGAGCGCCTACGAGCAGTACTTC.

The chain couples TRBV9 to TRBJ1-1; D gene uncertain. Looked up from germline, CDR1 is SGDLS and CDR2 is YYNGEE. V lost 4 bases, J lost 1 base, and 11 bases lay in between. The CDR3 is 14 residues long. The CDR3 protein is CASSPRPGNTEAFF. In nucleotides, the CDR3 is TGTGCCAGCAGCCCCCGCCCCGGGAACACTGAAGCTTTCTTT.

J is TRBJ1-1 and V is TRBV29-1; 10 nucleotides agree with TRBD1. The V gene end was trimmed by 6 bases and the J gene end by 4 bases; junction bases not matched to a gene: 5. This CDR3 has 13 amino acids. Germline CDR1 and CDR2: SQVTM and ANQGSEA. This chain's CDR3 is CSVGDRGITEAFF. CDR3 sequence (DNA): TGCAGCGTGGGGGACAGGGGAATCACTGAAGCTTTCTTT.

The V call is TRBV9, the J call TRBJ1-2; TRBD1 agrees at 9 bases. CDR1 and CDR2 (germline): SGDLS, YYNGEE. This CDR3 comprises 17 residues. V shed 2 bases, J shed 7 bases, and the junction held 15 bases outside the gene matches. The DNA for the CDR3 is TGTGCCAGCAGCGTCTCATCCGGTGAACAGGGGGCCGCTGGCTACACCTTC. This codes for CASSVSSGEQGAAGYTF.

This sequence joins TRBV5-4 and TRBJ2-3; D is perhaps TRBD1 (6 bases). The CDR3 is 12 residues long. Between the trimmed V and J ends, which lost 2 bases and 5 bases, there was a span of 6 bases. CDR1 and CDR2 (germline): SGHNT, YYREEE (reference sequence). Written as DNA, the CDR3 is TGTGCCAGCAGCTTACAGGGAGATACGCAGTATTTT. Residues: CASSLQGDTQYF.

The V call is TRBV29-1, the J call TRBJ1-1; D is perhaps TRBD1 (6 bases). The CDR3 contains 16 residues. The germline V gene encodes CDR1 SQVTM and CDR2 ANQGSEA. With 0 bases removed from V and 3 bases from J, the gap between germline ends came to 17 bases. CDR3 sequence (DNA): TGCAGCGTTGAAGATGTTTGGACAGCAGGGGACACTGAAGCTTTCTTT. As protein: CSVEDVWTAGDTEAFF.

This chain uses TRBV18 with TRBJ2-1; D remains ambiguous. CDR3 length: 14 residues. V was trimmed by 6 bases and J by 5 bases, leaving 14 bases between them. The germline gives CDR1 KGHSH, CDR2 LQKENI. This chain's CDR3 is CASSLLTSDNEQFF. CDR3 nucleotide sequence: TGTGCCAGCTCCCTACTAACGTCCGACAATGAGCAGTTCTTC.

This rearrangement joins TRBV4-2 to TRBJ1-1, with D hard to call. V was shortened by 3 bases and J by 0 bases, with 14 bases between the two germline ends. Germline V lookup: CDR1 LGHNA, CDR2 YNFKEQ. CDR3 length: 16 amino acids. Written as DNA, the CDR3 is TGTGCCAGCAGCCATGCAGGTTCTTTCATGAACACTGAAGCTTTCTTT. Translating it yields CASSHAGSFMNTEAFF.

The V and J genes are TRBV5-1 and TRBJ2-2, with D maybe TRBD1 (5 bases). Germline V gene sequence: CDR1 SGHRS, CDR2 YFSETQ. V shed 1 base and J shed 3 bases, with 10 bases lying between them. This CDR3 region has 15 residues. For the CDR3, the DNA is TGCGCCAGCAGCTTGCTGGGGCCGGACACCGGGGAGCTGTTTTTT. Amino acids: CASSLLGPDTGELFF.

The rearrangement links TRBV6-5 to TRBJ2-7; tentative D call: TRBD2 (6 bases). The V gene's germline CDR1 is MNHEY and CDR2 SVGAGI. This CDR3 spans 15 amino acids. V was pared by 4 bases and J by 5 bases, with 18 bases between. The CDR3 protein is CASSFGTRASDEQYF. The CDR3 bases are TGTGCCAGCAGTTTTGGAACTAGGGCTAGCGACGAGCAGTACTTC.

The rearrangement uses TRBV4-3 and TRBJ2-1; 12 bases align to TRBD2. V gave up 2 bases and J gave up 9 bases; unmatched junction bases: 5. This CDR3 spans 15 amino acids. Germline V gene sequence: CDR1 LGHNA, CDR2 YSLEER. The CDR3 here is CASSQPSGRAAEQFF. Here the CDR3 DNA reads TGCGCCAGCAGCCAACCTAGCGGGAGGGCCGCTGAGCAGTTCTTC.

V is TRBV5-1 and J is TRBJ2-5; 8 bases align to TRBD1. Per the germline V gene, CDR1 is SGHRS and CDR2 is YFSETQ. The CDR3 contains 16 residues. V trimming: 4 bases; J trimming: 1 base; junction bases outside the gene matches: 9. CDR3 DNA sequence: TGCGCCAGCAGCATCTCCGGGACAGGTTTCCAAGAGACCCAGTACTTC. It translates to CASSISGTGFQETQYF.

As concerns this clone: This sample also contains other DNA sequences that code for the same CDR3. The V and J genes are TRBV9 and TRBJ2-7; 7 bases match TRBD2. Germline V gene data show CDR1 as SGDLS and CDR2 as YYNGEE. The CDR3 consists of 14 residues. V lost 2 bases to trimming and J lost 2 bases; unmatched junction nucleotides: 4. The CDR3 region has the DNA TGTGCCAGCAGCGTGGGAGGGACCACCTACGAGCAGTACTTC. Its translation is CASSVGGTTYEQYF.